This T cell receptor beta chain was sequenced in a study of blood T cells in healthy people across ages. The authors ran a second PCR of roughly 7 to 11 cycles using a sample-barcoded 5' primer and a J-beta primer mix. TCRdb re-analysed the 5' RACE reads in MiXCR, keeping a single row per CDR3 protein. The sample lists roughly 1.5 million distinct CDR3 sequences, less than 45% seen once, with about 4% in the top ten. The length of the CDR3 is 16 residues. Germline-derived CDR1 and CDR2 are SNHLY and FYNNEI. V trimming: 10 bases; J trimming: 5 bases; junction bases outside the gene matches: 16. The gene calls are TRBV2 and TRBJ1-5; 8 nucleotides match TRBD1. This TCR derives from a woman between 18 and 30 years old in good health. Material for sequencing was blood. Here the CDR3 reads CATADSRTGRDQPQHF. CDR3 nucleotide sequence: TGTGCCACCGCCGATTCCAGGACAGGGCGAGATCAGCCCCAGCATTTT. The variable domain in full, completed from reference TRBV2 and TRBJ1-5, reads EPEVTQTPSHQVTQMGQEVILRCVPISNHLYFYWYRQILGQKVEFLVSFYNNEISEKSEIFDDQFSVERPDGSNFTLKIRSTKLEDSAMYFCATADSRTGRDQPQHFGDGTRLSIL.